The source of this T cell receptor beta chain is a study of long-term antiretroviral therapy in people with HIV. A word on this clone: Its antigen is unidentified.

Survey-level resolution applied to immunoSEQ assay v3.0. The method was immunoSEQ multiplex PCR; TCRdb's version includes in-frame clones alone and lacks a portion of them. The table has some 13,000 clones, 70% to 80% seen once. The study's findings and limits: Increased diversity was seen after ART, yet it remained lower than in transplant donor controls. Repertoire composition at all time points was dominated by clones that had expanded before ART.

V was clipped by 2 bases and J by 5 bases; unmatched bases: 13. The CDR3 contains 20 residues. CDR1 is MDHEN and CDR2 is SYDVKM in the germline V gene. The receptor comes from a woman aged 18-35 years with HIV. This chain uses TRBV28 with TRBJ2-2; TRBD2 agrees at 14 bases. The input for sequencing was unsorted PBMCs, taken 1.3 years after starting antiretroviral therapy. CDR3 in DNA: TGTGCCAGCAGTTTACTCAGCCCCGGGACTAGCGGGAGAGGGACCGGGGAGCTGTTTTTT. Its protein is CASSLLSPGTSGRGTGELFF.